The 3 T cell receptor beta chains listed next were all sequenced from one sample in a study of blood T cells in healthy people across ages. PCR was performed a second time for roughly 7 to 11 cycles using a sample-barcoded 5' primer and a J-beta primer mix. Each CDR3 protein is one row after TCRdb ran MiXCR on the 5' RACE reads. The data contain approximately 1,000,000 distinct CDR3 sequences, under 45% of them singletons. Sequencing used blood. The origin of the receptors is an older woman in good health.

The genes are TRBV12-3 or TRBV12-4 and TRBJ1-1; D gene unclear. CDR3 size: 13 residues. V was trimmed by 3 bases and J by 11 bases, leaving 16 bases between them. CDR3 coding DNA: TGTGCCAGCAGTTTTGCGGTCAGTGGATTTGCTTTCTTT. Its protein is CASSFAVSGFAFF.

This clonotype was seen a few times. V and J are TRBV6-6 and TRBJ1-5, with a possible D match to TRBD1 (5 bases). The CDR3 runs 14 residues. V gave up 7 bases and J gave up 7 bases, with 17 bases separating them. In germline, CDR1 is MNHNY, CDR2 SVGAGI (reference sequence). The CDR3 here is CASTRGVVGQPQHF. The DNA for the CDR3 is TGTGCCAGCACCCGAGGGGTAGTAGGGCAGCCCCAGCATTTT.

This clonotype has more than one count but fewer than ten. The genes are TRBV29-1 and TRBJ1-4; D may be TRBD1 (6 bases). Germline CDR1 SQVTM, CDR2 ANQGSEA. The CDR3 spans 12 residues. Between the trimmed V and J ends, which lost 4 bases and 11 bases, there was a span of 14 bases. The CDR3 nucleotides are TGCAGCGTTGCAGGGGAAGGGAGGAAACTGTTTTTT. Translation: CSVAGEGRKLFF.